The subject of this entry is one TCR beta chain. Its cognate antigen has yet to be identified. No per-base quality is available; no much larger clone lies one base away. CDR1 and CDR2, per the germline V gene (reference sequence), are SEHNR and FQNEAQ. The CDR3, cysteine through phenylalanine, is 15 amino acids long. Only the CDR3 part of the read is kept: 45 bases, read in frame from the first base. At the junction V is shortened by 3 bases and J by 0 bases, with 6 bases in between. The sample belongs to a study of identical twins (dated by TCRdb to 2016 to 2017). About the study as a whole: To test whether fetal clonotypes persist, the study used deep sequencing on TCR alpha and beta repertoires from monozygotic twins, unrelated adults of various ages, and cord blood. Replicate twin experiments were performed at different times using different library preparation protocols to rule out contamination. What the authors observed across the whole study: Compared with coincidental sharing between unrelated individuals, out-of-frame TCR alpha sequences shared between twins showed an excess of sequences with low generation probability. In monozygotic twins, out-of-frame TCR alpha sharing was systematically underestimated by recombination models, although the models agreed with sharing between unrelated individuals. Fewer insertions were carried by abundant cord blood beta clonotypes; a weaker similar trend was observed in young adult naive repertoires, while no such trend was observed in memory repertoires. In beta out-of-frame sequences, excess twin sharing was weaker, because having fewer shared sequences lowered the signal-to-noise ratio. Because the same donors could not be followed over many years, the conclusions depended on cross-sectional statistical analysis. Invariant T cells such as MAIT and iNKT could partly confound zero-insertion analyses, although diverse VJ usage argued against such confounding for most clonotypes.

All donors were healthy Caucasians. The twin cohort consisted of three pairs of female monozygotic twins, all aged roughly 18 to 29 years. CD4+ and CD8+ T cell populations were isolated with positive isolation kits from Invitrogen. Library construction relied on 5' RACE. The instrument given in TCRdb is Illumina HiSeq 2000. A universal primer binding site was added through template switching, and the final cDNA carried a unique molecular identifier so that TCR cDNA molecules could be counted accurately. First-strand cDNA for TCR alpha and beta chains was synthesized from specific primers in the conserved constant-segment region. To control for contamination, every cDNA library carried two barcodes: a SMART-Mk sample barcode plus Illumina barcodes. TruSeq adapter sequences and Illumina sample barcodes were added in two successive PCR steps. The TCR alpha and beta cDNA libraries were sequenced on the Illumina HiSeq platform using custom primers. As for the authors' bioinformatics: Raw reads were processed with MiGEC to extract unique molecular identifiers, and MiXCR was used to determine CDR3 positions. Recombination models were inferred per individual with the repgenHMM and IGoR tools using an EM algorithm. The tcR package in R was used for shared clonotype analysis, with sharing normalized by the product of cloneset sizes. To study raw recombination without the effects of thymic and clonal selection, out-of-frame nonproductive sequences were analyzed. The public reads were quality trimmed at Q25 with fastp and then assembled into clones with MiXCR by TCRdb, keeping productive beta chains. Merged by CDR3 protein, the rows form single entries marked with the most common genes and DNA. TCRdb, rather than the study authors, made the V and J calls. This sample lists about 190,000 distinct CDR3 sequences; about 16% were detected once. Around 40% of the sample goes to the ten largest clones.

The same data also went into a second study, on T cells expressing NK-cell markers. As the second paper documents: Three sorted T-cell subsets (CD3+CD56+NKG2C+, CD3+CD56+NKG2C- and CD3+CD56-NKG2C+) from about 8 donors had their TCR beta-chain repertoires profiled. Among the eight sequenced donors, seven were HCMV-seropositive and one was HCMV-seronegative. To restrict sorting to alphabetaTCR-expressing T cells, an anti-gammadeltaTCR antibody was added in several experiments. In several donors, the dominant CD3+CD56+NKG2C+ clonotypes were found to rank among the top 10 CD8+ clonotypes and to make up about 1.0-7.5% of CD8+ T cells. Those dominant clonotypes were again the most abundant among CD3+CD56-NKG2C+ cells in a handful of donors, at roughly 25-60.1%. Whether the expanded NKG2C-expressing T cell clones were specific for HCMV antigens was left unclear. The eight sequenced donors were randomly selected healthy volunteers, three men and five women. A commercial ELISA kit detecting HCMV-specific IgG in serum was used to determine HCMV serostatus. MIGEC handled demultiplexing of the reads and grouping by UMI, while MiTCR was used to assemble and quantify clonotypes. To remove erroneous sequences, TCR cDNA sequences were retained only when supported by two or more reads. Downstream repertoire analysis used the tcR package, and clonotypes were matched across fractions by CDR3 nucleotide sequence plus V segment. Antigen specificity was annotated against VDJdb with VDJmatch, allowing one amino acid substitution in CDR3.

The chain is made from TRBV7-9 and TRBJ2-6; too little of a D gene remains to name it. Source material: CD8+ T cells sorted from blood. This receptor was taken from a woman aged 18-35 years in good health. At the DNA level, the sequence is TGTGCCAGCAGCTTGGAAGCCTCTGGGGCCAACGTCCTGACTTTC. Its coded protein is CASSLEASGANVLTF.